This T cell receptor (beta chain) is from a study of T cells in Graves' hyperthyroidism and ophthalmopathy. General study points: Median prediction lead before ophthalmopathy onset was around 7 months with the model. Stable hyperthyroidism was told apart from ophthalmopathy by a model built on 13 V-J features.

There are a few counts of this clonotype. The antigen is not known. Diagnosing involved the use of clinical symptoms, serum thyroxine and TRAb, thyroid ultrasound and orbital computed tomography. After removal of 1 base from V and 3 bases from J, the junction contained 7 bases not matched to a gene. The CDR3 spans 16 residues. The germline V gene encodes CDR1 SGHRS and CDR2 YFSETQ. Researchers took RNA transcripts and amplified the TCR beta CDR3 regions from them. First-round RT-PCR of the TCR CDR3 relied on the HTBI primer set. TCRdb recomputed calls from the multiplex PCR reads with MiXCR, one row per CDR3 protein. The sample yields over 500,000 distinct CDR3 sequences, 40% to 55% seen once.

This clonotype originated in an adult woman with Graves' disease, either hyperthyroidism or ophthalmopathy (not recorded which). Sequenced: peripheral blood or thyroid tissue (not recorded which). The gene calls are TRBV5-1 and TRBJ1-1; TRBD1 agrees at 9 bases. The CDR3 reads CASSLRARTGDTEAFF. The CDR3 nucleotides read TGCGCCAGCAGCTTGCGGGCGCGGACAGGGGACACTGAAGCTTTCTTT.